This passage covers 8 T cell receptor beta chains from one sample sequenced in a study of early T cells in non-severe SARS-CoV-2 infection. TCRdb ran MiXCR on the 5' RACE reads and lists one entry per CDR3 protein. The repertoire includes 45,000 to 55,000 distinct CDR3 sequences, approximately 6.2% of them detected once, and 3.9% sits in the top ten. The sequenced sample was whole blood. The origin of the receptors is an adult who was a healthcare worker with PCR-confirmed SARS-CoV-2 infection or an uninfected control (not recorded which).

In this sample, this clonotype turned up many times. The chain uses TRBV6-8 and TRBJ2-1; 11 bases line up with TRBD2. Unmatched junction bases numbered 5, after V lost 6 bases and J lost 4 bases. The CDR3 covers 15 residues. The germline CDR1 and CDR2 sequences are MNHGY and SAAAGT. CDR3 nucleotides: TGTGCCAGCAGAAACGGGACTAGCGGTTACAATGAGCAGTTCTTC. Amino acids: CASRNGTSGYNEQFF.

This clonotype has ten or more counts. The chain has TRBV30 and TRBJ2-3, with D perhaps TRBD2 (6 bases). This CDR3 region has 13 residues. Germline values: CDR1 GTSNPN, CDR2 SVGIG (reference sequence). The ends were cut back, 0 bases at V and 6 bases at J, with 10 bases in the middle. CDR3 in amino acids: CAWSVRRADTQYF. The DNA for the CDR3 is TGTGCCTGGAGTGTAAGGAGGGCGGATACGCAGTATTTT.

The sample holds many counts of this clonotype. The rearrangement links TRBV29-1 to TRBJ2-7, with D perhaps being TRBD1 or TRBD2 (5 bases each). V was cut by 7 bases and J by 2 bases, with 12 bases left in between. CDR1 and CDR2 (germline): SQVTM, ANQGSEA. This CDR3 has 12 amino acids. In nucleotides, the CDR3 is TGCAGCGCCGGGACGGAACCCTACGAGCAGTACTTC. Encoded protein: CSAGTEPYEQYF.

The V call is TRBV20-1, the J call TRBJ2-3; 7 nucleotides match TRBD2. CDR1 and CDR2 from the germline V gene are DFQATT and SNEGSKA (reference sequence). This CDR3 region has 17 residues. With 0 bases clipped from V and 5 bases from J, the junction kept 14 bases outside the gene matches. Here the CDR3 DNA reads TGCAGTGCTAGAGATTGGGGGTCAGGGAGGGACCTAGATACGCAGTATTTT. Its protein product is CSARDWGSGRDLDTQYF.

This sequence joins TRBV6-1 and TRBJ1-5, with a possible D match to TRBD1 (5 bases). Germline V lookup: CDR1 MNHNS, CDR2 SASEGT. Trimming shortened V by 6 bases and J by 4 bases, and 13 bases separated the two germline ends. The CDR3 runs to 14 residues. This CDR3 is CASRPGGENQPQHF. As DNA, the CDR3 is TGTGCCAGCAGGCCGGGGGGGGAGAATCAGCCCCAGCATTTT.

This clonotype was observed many times. The chain employs TRBV12-3 or TRBV12-4 and TRBJ1-5; D uncertain. The V end was cut by 3 bases, the J end by 4 bases, with 4 bases between. The CDR3 runs to 12 residues. DNA for the CDR3: TGTGCCAGCAGTTTGGGGAATCAGCCCCAGCATTTT. It translates to CASSLGNQPQHF.

As for this clonotype: Germline is not matched at one junction end, which may reflect a read error. The rearrangement joins TRBV30 to TRBJ1-1; D uncertain. Germline CDR1 reads GTSNPN; CDR2 reads SVGIG (reference sequence). This CDR3 comprises 13 residues. As DNA, the CDR3 is TGTGTCTGGGCAACATACCAGAACACTGAAGCTTTCTTT. Translation: CVWATYQNTEAFF.

The chain joins TRBV6-2 or TRBV6-3 to TRBJ1-3, with D unclear. Germline V CDR1 and CDR2: MNHEY, SVGEGT. CDR3 size: 15 residues. The V end was cut by 2 bases, the J end by 3 bases, with 11 bases between. CDR3 protein: CASSYVVGDGNTIYF. The CDR3 DNA is TGTGCCAGCAGTTACGTGGTCGGGGATGGAAACACCATATATTTT.